The source of this TCR beta chain is a study of cytomegalovirus exposure and HLA in healthy donors. Broader study findings: Links to common viral pathogens appeared, in a later analysis, for several of the most significant clusters. In vitro checks showed that a few CMV-associated chains really do target CMV antigens. For cytomegalovirus status, the classifier reportedly gave diagnoses with high specificity and sensitivity.

CDR1 is SGHNT and CDR2 is YYREEE in the germline V gene (reference sequence). Trimming at V came to 6 bases and at J to 13 bases, leaving 9 bases not matched to a gene. The CDR3 runs to 14 residues. As for the donors, each was a healthy bone marrow donor. About this clone: Its specificity is unknown.

Primers included in the PCR were 60 Vbeta and 13 Jbeta primers. Profiling relied on immunoSEQ multiplex PCR, and the TCRdb table lists in-frame clones only, not all of them. Here the sample spans about 120,000 clones, 80% being singletons. Material: PBMCs. The genes are TRBV5-4 and TRBJ1-6, with 11 bases fitting TRBD1. The source is a man in his thirties or forties in good health and CMV-seronegative. CDR3 bases: TGTGCCAGCACCCGAGGACAGGGGGCATCCCCCCTCCACTTT. Translated: CASTRGQGASPLHF.